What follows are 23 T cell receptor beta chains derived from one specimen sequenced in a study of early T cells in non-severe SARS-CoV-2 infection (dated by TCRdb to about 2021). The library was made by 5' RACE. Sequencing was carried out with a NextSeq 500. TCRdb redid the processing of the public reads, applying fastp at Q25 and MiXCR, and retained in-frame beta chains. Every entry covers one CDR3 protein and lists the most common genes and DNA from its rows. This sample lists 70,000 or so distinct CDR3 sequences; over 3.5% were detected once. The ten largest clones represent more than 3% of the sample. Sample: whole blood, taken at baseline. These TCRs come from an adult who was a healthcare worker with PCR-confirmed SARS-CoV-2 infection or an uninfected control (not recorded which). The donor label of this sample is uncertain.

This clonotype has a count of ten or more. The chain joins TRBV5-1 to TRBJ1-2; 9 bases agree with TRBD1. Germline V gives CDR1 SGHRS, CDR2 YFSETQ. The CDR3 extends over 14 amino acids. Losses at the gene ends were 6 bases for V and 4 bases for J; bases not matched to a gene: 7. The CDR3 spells CASTPGQGGYGYTF. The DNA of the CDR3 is TGCGCCAGCACACCGGGACAGGGAGGCTATGGCTACACCTTC.

CDR3 amino acids: CASSQGGWGGNTEAFF. The CDR3 bases are TGTGCCAGCAGCCAAGGAGGATGGGGAGGGAACACTGAAGCTTTCTTT. The V and J genes are TRBV3-1 and TRBJ1-1; D is ambiguous. Trimming removed 1 base at V and 1 base at J, with 13 bases between. The germline V gene has CDR1 LGHDT and CDR2 YNNKEL (reference sequence). The CDR3 runs to 16 residues.

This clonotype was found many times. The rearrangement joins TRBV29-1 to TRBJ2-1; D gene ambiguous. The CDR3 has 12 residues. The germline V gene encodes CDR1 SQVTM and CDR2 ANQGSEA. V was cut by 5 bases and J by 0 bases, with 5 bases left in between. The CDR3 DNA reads TGCAGCGTTTCCGTCTCCTACAATGAGCAGTTCTTC. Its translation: CSVSVSYNEQFF.

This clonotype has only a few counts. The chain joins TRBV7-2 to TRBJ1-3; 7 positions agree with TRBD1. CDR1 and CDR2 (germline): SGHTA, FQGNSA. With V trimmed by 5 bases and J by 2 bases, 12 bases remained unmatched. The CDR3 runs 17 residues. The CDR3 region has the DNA TGTGCCAGCAGCCCGTCCGTCGGGCAGGGGGCTGGAAACACCATATATTTT. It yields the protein CASSPSVGQGAGNTIYF.

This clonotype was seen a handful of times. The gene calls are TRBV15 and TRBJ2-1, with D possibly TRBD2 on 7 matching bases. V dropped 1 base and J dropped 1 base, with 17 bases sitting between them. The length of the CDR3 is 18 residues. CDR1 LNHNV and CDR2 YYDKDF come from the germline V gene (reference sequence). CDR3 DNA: TGTGCCACCAGCAGAGGGGGAGGGTCTCAGGGGTCCTACAATGAGCAGTTCTTC. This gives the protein CATSRGGGSQGSYNEQFF.

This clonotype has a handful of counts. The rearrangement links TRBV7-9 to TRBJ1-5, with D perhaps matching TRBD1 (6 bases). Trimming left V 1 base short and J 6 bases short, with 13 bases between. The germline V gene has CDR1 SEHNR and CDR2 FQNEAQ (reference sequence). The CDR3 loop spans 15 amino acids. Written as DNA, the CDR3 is TGTGCCAGCAGCTTAGACAGGGAGGTTGGTCAGCCCCAGCATTTT. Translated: CASSLDREVGQPQHF.

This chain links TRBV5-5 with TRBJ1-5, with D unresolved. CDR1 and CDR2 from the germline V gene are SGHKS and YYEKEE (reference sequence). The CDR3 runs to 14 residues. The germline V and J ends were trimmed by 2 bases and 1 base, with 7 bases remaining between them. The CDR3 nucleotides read TGTGCCAGCAGCTTTGACGAGAGCAATCAGCCCCAGCATTTT. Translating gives CASSFDESNQPQHF. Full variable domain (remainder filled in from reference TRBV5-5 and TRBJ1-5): DAGVTQSPTHLIKTRGQQVTLRCSPISGHKSVSWYQQVLGQGPQFIFQYYEKEERGRGNFPDRFSARQFPNYSSELNVNALLLGDSALYLCASSFDESNQPQHFGDGTRLSIL.

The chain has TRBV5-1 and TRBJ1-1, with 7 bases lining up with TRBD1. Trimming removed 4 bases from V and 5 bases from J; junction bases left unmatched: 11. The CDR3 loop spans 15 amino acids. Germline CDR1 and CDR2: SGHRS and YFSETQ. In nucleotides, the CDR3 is TGCGCCAGCAGCAAACCGACAGGGAGGGTTACTGAAGCTTTCTTT. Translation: CASSKPTGRVTEAFF. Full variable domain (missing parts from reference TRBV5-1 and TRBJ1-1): KAGVTQTPRYLIKTRGQQVTLSCSPISGHRSVSWYQQTPGQGLQFLFEYFSETQRNKGNFPGRFSGRQFSNSRSEMNVSTLELGDSALYLCASSKPTGRVTEAFFGQGTRLTVV.

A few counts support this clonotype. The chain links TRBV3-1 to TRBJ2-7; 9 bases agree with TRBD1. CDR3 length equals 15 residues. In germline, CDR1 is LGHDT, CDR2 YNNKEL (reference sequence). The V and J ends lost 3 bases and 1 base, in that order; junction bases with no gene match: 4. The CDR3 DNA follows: TGTGCCAGCAGCCAGTCCGGGACAGGGTCCTACGAGCAGTACTTC. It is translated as CASSQSGTGSYEQYF.

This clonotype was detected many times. Written as DNA, the CDR3 is TGTGCCAGCAGTCCCCCGGGACAGGGGAACTCACCCCTCCACTTT. As protein: CASSPPGQGNSPLHF. The gene calls are TRBV27 and TRBJ1-6; TRBD1 agrees at 10 bases. The ends lost 5 bases at V and 10 bases at J; junction bases unmatched: 8. The CDR3 loop spans 15 amino acids. Germline CDR1 is MNHEY and CDR2 is SMNVEV (reference sequence).

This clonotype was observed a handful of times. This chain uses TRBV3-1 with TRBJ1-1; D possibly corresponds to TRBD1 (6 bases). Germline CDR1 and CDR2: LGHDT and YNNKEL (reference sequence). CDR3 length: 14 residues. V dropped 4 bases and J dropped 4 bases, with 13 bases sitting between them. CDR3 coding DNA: TGTGCCAGCAGCCCCTTTGGCAGGGGCACTGAAGCTTTCTTT. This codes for CASSPFGRGTEAFF.

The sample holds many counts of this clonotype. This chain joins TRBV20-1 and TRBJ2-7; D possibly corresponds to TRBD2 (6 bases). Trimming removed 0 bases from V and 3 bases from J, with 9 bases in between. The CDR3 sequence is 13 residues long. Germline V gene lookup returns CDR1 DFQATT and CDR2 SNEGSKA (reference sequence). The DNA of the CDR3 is TGCAGTGCTAGAGACCGGGAGAGCTACGAGCAGTACTTC. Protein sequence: CSARDRESYEQYF.

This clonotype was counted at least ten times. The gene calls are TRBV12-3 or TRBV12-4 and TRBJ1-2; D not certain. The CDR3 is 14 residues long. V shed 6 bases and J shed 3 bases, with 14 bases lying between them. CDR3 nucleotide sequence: TGTGCCAGCAGCCCGAGTCCCTTTGACTATGGCTACACCTTC. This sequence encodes CASSPSPFDYGYTF.

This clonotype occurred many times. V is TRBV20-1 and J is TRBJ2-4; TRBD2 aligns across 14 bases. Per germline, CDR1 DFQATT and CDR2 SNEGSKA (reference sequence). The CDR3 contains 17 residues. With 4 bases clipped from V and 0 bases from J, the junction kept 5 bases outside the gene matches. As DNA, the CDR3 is TGCAGTGCTATTAGGACTAGCGGGGGGATAGCCAAAAACATTCAGTACTTC. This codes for CSAIRTSGGIAKNIQYF.

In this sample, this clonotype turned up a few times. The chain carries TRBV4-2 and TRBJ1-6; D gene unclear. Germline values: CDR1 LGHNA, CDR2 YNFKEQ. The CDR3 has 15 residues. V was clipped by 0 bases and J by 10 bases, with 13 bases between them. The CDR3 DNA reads TGTGCCAGCAGCCAAGAGGGCCATAGGTCCTCACCCCTCCACTTT. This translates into CASSQEGHRSSPLHF.

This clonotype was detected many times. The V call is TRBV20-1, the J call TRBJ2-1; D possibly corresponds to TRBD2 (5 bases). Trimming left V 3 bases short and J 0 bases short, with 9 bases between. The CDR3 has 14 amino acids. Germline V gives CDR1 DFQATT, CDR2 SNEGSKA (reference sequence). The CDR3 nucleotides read TGCAGTGCTAGTTCGGGGAGCTCCTACAATGAGCAGTTCTTC. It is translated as CSASSGSSYNEQFF.

This chain's CDR3 is CASSLSEARGYTF. DNA for the CDR3: TGTGCCAGCAGCCTTTCCGAGGCGCGGGGCTACACCTTC. The chain joins TRBV12-3 or TRBV12-4 to TRBJ1-2; D uncertain. The CDR3 has 13 residues. V was trimmed by 6 bases and J by 8 bases, leaving 16 bases between them.

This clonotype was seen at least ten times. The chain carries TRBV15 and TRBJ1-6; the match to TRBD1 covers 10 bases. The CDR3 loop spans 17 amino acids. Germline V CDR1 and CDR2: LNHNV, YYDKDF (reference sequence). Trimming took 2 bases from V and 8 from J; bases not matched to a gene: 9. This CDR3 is CATSRTYPGTGDSPLHF. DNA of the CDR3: TGTGCCACCAGCAGAACATATCCCGGGACAGGGGATTCACCCCTCCACTTT.

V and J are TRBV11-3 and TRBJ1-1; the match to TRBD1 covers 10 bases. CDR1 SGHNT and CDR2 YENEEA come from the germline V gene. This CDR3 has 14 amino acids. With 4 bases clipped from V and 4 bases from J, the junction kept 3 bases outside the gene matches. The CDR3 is CASSSGTGATEAFF. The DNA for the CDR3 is TGTGCCAGCAGCTCCGGGACAGGGGCCACTGAAGCTTTCTTT.

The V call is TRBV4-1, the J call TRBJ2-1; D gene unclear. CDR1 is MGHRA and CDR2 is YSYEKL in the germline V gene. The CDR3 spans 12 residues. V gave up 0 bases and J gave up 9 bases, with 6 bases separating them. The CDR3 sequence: CASSQDYGEQFF. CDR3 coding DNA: TGCGCCAGCAGCCAAGATTACGGTGAGCAGTTCTTC.

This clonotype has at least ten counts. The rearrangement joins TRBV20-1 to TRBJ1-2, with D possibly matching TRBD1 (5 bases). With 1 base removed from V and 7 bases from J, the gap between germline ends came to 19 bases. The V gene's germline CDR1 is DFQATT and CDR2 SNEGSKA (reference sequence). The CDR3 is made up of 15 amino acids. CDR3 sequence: CSARVPSEGASGYTF. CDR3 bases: TGCAGTGCTAGAGTCCCCTCCGAAGGGGCAAGTGGCTACACCTTC.

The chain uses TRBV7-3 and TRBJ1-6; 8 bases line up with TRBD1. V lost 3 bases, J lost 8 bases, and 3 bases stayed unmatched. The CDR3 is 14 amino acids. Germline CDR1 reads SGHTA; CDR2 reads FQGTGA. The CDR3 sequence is CASSFQGADSPLHF. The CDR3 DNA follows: TGTGCCAGCAGCTTTCAGGGGGCAGATTCACCCCTCCACTTT.

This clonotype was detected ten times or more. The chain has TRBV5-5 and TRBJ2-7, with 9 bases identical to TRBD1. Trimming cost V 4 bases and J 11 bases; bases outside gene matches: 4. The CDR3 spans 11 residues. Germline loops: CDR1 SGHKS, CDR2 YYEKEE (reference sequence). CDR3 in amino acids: CASSRDRAKYF. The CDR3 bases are TGTGCCAGCAGCCGGGACAGGGCGAAGTACTTC. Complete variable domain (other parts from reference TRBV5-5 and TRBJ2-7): DAGVTQSPTHLIKTRGQQVTLRCSPISGHKSVSWYQQVLGQGPQFIFQYYEKEERGRGNFPDRFSARQFPNYSSELNVNALLLGDSALYLCASSRDRAKYFGPGTRLTVT.